The 5 T cell receptor beta chains reported below all come from one sample, sequenced in a study of T-cell memory formation after mild COVID-19. In TCRdb, the 5' RACE reads were re-called with MiXCR into one record per CDR3 protein. Among under 550,000 distinct CDR3 sequences listed, approximately 19% were seen once. What was sequenced was PBMCs or a T cell subset sorted from them (not recorded which). Every receptor here comes from a man aged 18 to 30 who had mild COVID-19 (a few samples of this study predate the infection). Cell type and time point are not known.

The chain employs TRBV6-5 and TRBJ1-3; no firm D call. The CDR3 is made up of 14 amino acids. The V gene's germline CDR1 is MNHEY and CDR2 SVGAGI. Trimming removed 5 bases from V and 3 bases from J, with 11 bases in between. The CDR3 sequence: CASSPDPFGNTIYF. The CDR3 DNA follows: TGTGCCAGCAGTCCGGACCCGTTTGGAAACACCATATATTTT.

The rearrangement uses TRBV20-1 and TRBJ1-2; D is perhaps TRBD1 (5 bases). V lost 6 bases to trimming and J lost 3 bases, with 14 bases between them. This CDR3 contains 13 residues. Looked up from germline, CDR1 is DFQATT and CDR2 is SNEGSKA (reference sequence). The CDR3 here is CSAARGGYYGYTF. The CDR3 DNA follows: TGCAGTGCAGCTCGGGGCGGATACTATGGCTACACCTTC.

The J gene is TRBJ2-2, the V gene TRBV7-2, with D unresolved. CDR3 length equals 12 residues. Germline V gene sequence: CDR1 SGHTA, CDR2 FQGNSA. Trimming shortened V by 5 bases and J by 8 bases, and 9 bases separated the two germline ends. CDR3 in DNA: TGTGCCAGCAGCCCCGTTTTGGGGGAGCTGTTTTTT. Translating it yields CASSPVLGELFF.

The genes are TRBV6-1 and TRBJ1-2, with no clear D. This CDR3 is 14 amino acids long. V was shortened by 5 bases and J by 2 bases, with 12 bases between the two germline ends. Germline assignment: CDR1 MNHNS and CDR2 SASEGT. The CDR3 spells CASSFPTSNYGYTF. In DNA, the CDR3 is TGTGCCAGCAGTTTCCCGACATCCAACTATGGCTACACCTTC.

The sample holds a few counts of this clonotype. This chain connects TRBV5-1 to TRBJ1-1; 7 nucleotides match TRBD1. Germline trimming cut 4 bases from V and 8 bases from J; bases unmatched to any gene: 8. Germline-derived CDR1 and CDR2 are SGHRS and YFSETQ. The CDR3 loop spans 13 amino acids. The CDR3 nucleotides read TGCGCCAGCAGCCAGGACAGGAATCCCGAAGCTTTCTTT. It is translated as CASSQDRNPEAFF. Looking up the rest from reference TRBV5-1 and TRBJ1-1 gives the full variable domain: KAGVTQTPRYLIKTRGQQVTLSCSPISGHRSVSWYQQTPGQGLQFLFEYFSETQRNKGNFPGRFSGRQFSNSRSEMNVSTLELGDSALYLCASSQDRNPEAFFGQGTRLTVV.